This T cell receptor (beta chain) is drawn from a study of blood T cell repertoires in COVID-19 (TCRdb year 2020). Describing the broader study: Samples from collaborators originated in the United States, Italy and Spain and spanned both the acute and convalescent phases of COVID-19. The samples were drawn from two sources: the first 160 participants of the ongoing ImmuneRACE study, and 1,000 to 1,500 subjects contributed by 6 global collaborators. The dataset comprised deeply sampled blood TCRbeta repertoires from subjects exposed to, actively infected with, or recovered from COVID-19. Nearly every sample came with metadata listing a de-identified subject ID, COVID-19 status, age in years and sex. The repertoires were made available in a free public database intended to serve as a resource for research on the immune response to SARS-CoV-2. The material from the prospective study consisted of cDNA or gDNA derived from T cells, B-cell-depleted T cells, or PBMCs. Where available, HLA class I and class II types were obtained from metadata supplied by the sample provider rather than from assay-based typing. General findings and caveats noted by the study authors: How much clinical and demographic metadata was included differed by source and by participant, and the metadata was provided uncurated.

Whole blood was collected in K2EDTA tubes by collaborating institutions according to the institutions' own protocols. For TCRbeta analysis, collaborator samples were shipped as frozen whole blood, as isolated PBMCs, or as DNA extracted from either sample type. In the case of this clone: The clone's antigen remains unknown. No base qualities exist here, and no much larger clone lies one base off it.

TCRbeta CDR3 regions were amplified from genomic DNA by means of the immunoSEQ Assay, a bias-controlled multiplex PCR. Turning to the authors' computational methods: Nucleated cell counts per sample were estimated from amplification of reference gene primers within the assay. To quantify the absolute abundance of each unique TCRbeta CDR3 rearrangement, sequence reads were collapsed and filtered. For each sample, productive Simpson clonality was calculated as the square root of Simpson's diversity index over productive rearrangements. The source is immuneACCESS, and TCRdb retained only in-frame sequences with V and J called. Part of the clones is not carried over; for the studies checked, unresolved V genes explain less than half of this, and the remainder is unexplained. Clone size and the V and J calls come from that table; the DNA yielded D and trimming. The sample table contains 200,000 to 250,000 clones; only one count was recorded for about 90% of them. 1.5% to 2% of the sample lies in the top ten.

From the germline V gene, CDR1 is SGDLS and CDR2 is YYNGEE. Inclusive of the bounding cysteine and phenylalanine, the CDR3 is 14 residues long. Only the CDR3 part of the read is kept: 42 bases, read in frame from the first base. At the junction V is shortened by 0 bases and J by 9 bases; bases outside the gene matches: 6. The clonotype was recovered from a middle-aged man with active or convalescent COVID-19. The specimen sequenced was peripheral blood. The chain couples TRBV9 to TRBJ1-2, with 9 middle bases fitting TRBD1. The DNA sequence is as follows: TGTGCCAGCAGCGTAGGGGGACAGGGTAGACGCTACACCTTC. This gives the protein CASSVGGQGRRYTF.